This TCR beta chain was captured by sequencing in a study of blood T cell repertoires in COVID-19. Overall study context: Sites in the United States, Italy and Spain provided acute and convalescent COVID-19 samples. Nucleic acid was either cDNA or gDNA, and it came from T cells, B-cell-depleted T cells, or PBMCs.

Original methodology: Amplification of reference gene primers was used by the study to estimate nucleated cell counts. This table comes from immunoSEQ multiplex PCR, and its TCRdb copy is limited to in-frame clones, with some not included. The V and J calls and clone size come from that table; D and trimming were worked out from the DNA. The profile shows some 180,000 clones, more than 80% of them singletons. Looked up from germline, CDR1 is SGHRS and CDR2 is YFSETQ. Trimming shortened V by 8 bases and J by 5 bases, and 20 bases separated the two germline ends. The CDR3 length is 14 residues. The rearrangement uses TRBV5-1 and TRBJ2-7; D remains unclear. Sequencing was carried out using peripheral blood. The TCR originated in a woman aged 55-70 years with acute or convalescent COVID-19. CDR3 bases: TGCGCCAGTAATATCGCATTCGGAGAAAACGAGCAGTACTTC. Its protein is CASNIAFGENEQYF.